This is a list of T cell receptor beta chains from one sample in a study of T cell responses to AZD1222 COVID-19 vaccine. Sequenced by immunoSEQ multiplex PCR; TCRdb stores in-frame clones only, minus some. Counted here are more than 110,000 clones, about 93% occurring once; the ten biggest clones make up approximately 4.9%. Specimen: peripheral blood, collected on day 0 of AZD1222 vaccination. All receptors derive from an adult in good health. CDR3s include the opening cysteine and the closing phenylalanine or tryptophan. The order of the fields is CDR3 protein, CDR3 DNA, J gene, D gene, V gene, clone size. D genes are given only for firm matches. Clone size is given for some rows only: seen once, a few or many times, or a class if the clone is expanded.

CASSLADVTEAFF TGTGCCAGCAGTTTGGCGGATGTCACTGAAGCTTTCTTT TRBJ1-1 - TRBV5-6 -
CASSLPENAEAFF TGTGCCAGCAGCCTACCAGAGAACGCTGAAGCTTTCTTT TRBJ1-1 - TRBV11-1 -
CASRDNLSGNTIYF TGTGCCAGCAGAGACAATCTCTCTGGAAACACCATATATTTT TRBJ1-3 - TRBV2 -
CASSASVNSPLHF TGTGCCAGCAGCGCTTCAGTTAATTCACCCCTCCACTTT TRBJ1-6 - TRBV9 -
CASSLLTGRGTKETQYF TGTGCCAGCAGTTTGCTAACAGGGCGAGGGACCAAAGAGACCCAGTACTTC TRBJ2-5 - TRBV28 once
CASSEDLQGTEAFF TGTGCCAGCAGTGAAGATCTCCAGGGAACTGAAGCTTTCTTT TRBJ1-1 - TRBV6-1 -
CAWSDTGNTEAFF TGTGCCTGGAGTGACACTGGCAACACTGAAGCTTTCTTT TRBJ1-1 - TRBV30 -
CASSYSGQGGSGYTF TGTGCCAGCAGTTACTCTGGTCAGGGGGGTAGTGGCTACACCTTC TRBJ1-2 TRBD1 TRBV6-5 -
CASRGSGTGNEQFF TGTGCCAGCAGGGGGTCGGGGACGGGTAATGAGCAGTTCTTC TRBJ2-1 - TRBV6-6 -
CASRLGLGGEQYF TGTGCCAGTAGACTAGGCCTAGGAGGAGAGCAGTACTTC TRBJ2-7 - TRBV19 -
CATKRQADNEKLFF TGTGCCACCAAACGTCAGGCTGATAATGAAAAACTGTTTTTT TRBJ1-4 - TRBV19 -
CASSDRGGSGYEQYF TGTGCCAGCAGTGATCGCGGCGGGAGCGGTTACGAGCAGTACTTC TRBJ2-7 TRBD2 TRBV6-1 -
CASSLDSQSNTEAFF TGTGCCAGCAGCTTAGATTCCCAGAGCAACACTGAAGCTTTCTTT TRBJ1-1 - TRBV11-2 once
CASSLHATFQETQYF TGCGCCAGCAGCTTGCACGCGACTTTTCAAGAGACCCAGTACTTC TRBJ2-5 - TRBV5-1 -
CASSLVGINNEQFF TGCGCCAGCAGCTTGGTGGGGATAAACAATGAGCAGTTCTTC TRBJ2-1 - TRBV5-1 -
CASSIRGSSYNEQFF TGTGCCAGCAGTATCAGGGGGAGCTCCTACAATGAGCAGTTCTTC TRBJ2-1 TRBD1 TRBV6-2/TRBV6-3 -
CASSFSGDREKLFF TGTGCCAGCAGTTTTTCCGGCGACCGGGAAAAACTGTTTTTT TRBJ1-4 - TRBV7-9 -